The 17 T cell receptor beta chains below all came from one sample that was sequenced in a study of T cells in Graves' hyperthyroidism and ophthalmopathy (dated by TCRdb to between 2018 and 2021). Library prep was done by multiplex PCR. These reads were obtained on an Illumina HiSeq 2000. Amplification of TCR beta CDR3 regions was carried out from RNA transcripts. The TCR CDR3 was subjected to a first round of RT-PCR using the HTBI primer set and the Qiagen OneStep RT-PCR kit. Using fastp at Q25 and MiXCR, TCRdb reprocessed the public reads and kept productive beta chains. Entries are consolidated by CDR3 protein sequence, retaining the most common genes and DNA. The sample table lists around 300,000 distinct CDR3 sequences, about 14% of them with a count of one. The ten top clones hold 6.5% to 10% of the sample. Material: blood. The origin of the receptors is a woman aged 25 to 45 with Graves' hyperthyroidism that later progressed to Graves' ophthalmopathy.

The genes are TRBV20-1 and TRBJ2-2; D remains unclear. This CDR3 spans 14 amino acids. CDR1 and CDR2 from the germline V gene are DFQATT and SNEGSKA (reference sequence). The V end was cut by 3 bases, the J end by 5 bases, with 13 bases between. The CDR3 loop is CSASIPGGTGELFF. The CDR3, as DNA: TGCAGTGCTAGTATTCCGGGTGGAACCGGGGAGCTGTTTTTT.

This clonotype was observed many times. A much larger clone differs by one base, so this may be a read error. The rearrangement uses TRBV7-3 and TRBJ2-2; D is unclear. The CDR3 is made up of 12 amino acids. The germline V gene has CDR1 SGHTA and CDR2 FQGTGA. V lost 5 bases to trimming and J lost 0 bases, with 1 base between them. In DNA, the CDR3 is TGTGCCAGCAGCGCGAACACCGGGGAGCTGTTTTTT. Its protein product is CASSANTGELFF.

This clonotype came up many times. The rearrangement uses TRBV5-8 and TRBJ2-1; possibly TRBD1 for D (6 bases). Trimming removed 2 bases at V and 6 bases at J, with 6 bases between. The CDR3 spans 12 residues. Germline V lookup: CDR1 SGHTS, CDR2 YDEGEE. For the CDR3, the DNA is TGTGCCAGCAGCTTCAGGGGCAATGAGCAGTTCTTC. Protein: CASSFRGNEQFF.

The genes are TRBV24-1 and TRBJ2-5; D is unresolved. Per germline, CDR1 KGHDR and CDR2 SFDVKD. Trimming left V 9 bases short and J 0 bases short, with 13 bases between. There are 14 residues in the CDR3. The CDR3 region has the DNA TGTGCCACCCTTTACCATTGGTACCAAGAGACCCAGTACTTC. This gives the protein CATLYHWYQETQYF.

This clonotype was seen at least ten times. V usage is TRBV4-1 and J usage is TRBJ2-7; D gene unclear. Germline CDR1 is MGHRA and CDR2 is YSYEKL. Trimming shortened V by 6 bases and J by 6 bases, and 15 bases separated the two germline ends. The CDR3 is 13 amino acids. CDR3 DNA sequence: TGCGCCAGCAGTTCCGGGCCGGCGGCCGAGCAGTACTTC. It is translated as CASSSGPAAEQYF.

This clonotype was seen many times. As DNA, the CDR3 is TGCAGTGCTAGACAAATGGGCCGCACCGGGGAGCTGTTTTTT. Its translation: CSARQMGRTGELFF. This rearrangement joins TRBV20-1 to TRBJ2-2; D gene uncertain. Trimming shortened V by 2 bases and J by 4 bases, and 11 bases separated the two germline ends. Germline-derived CDR1 and CDR2 are DFQATT and SNEGSKA (reference sequence). The CDR3 extends over 14 amino acids.

Ten or more counts support this clonotype. The chain uses TRBV28 and TRBJ2-7, with 8 nucleotides matching TRBD1. The CDR3 is made up of 14 amino acids. V lost 5 bases, J lost 4 bases, and 7 bases stayed unmatched. Looked up from germline, CDR1 is MDHEN and CDR2 is SYDVKM. CDR3 protein: CASSEDRVIYEQYF. CDR3 nucleotide sequence: TGTGCCAGCAGTGAGGACAGGGTAATTTACGAGCAGTACTTC.

This clonotype came up many times. V gene TRBV7-9 combines with J gene TRBJ2-3; a weak D match, TRBD2 (6 bases). V dropped 3 bases and J dropped 6 bases, with 10 bases sitting between them. Germline V gene data show CDR1 as SEHNR and CDR2 as FQNEAQ (reference sequence). The CDR3 spans 13 residues. CDR3 DNA sequence: TGTGCCAGCAGCTTCTCGGGAGAGGATACGCAGTATTTT. Residues: CASSFSGEDTQYF.

This clonotype was seen only a few times. V and J are TRBV6-1 and TRBJ2-3; D gene ambiguous. Between the trimmed V and J ends, which lost 11 bases and 6 bases, there was a span of 15 bases. The V gene's germline CDR1 is MNHNS and CDR2 SASEGT. There are 12 residues in the CDR3. The CDR3 bases are TGTGCCTCCTCCAGGAGTTGGGATACGCAGTATTTT. It codes for CASSRSWDTQYF.

There are many counts of this clonotype. V is TRBV30 and J is TRBJ1-2; D is undetermined. The CDR3 spans 15 residues. Germline CDR1 is GTSNPN and CDR2 is SVGIG (reference sequence). Trimming cost V 0 bases and J 7 bases, with 18 bases left between them. The CDR3 region is CAWSVSWQAVTGYTF. CDR3 in DNA: TGTGCCTGGAGTGTATCGTGGCAGGCTGTAACTGGCTACACCTTC.

Ten or more counts support this clonotype. The chain recombines TRBV29-1 with TRBJ1-1, with TRBD1 matching 7 bases. V lost 7 bases, J lost 1 base, and 18 bases stayed unmatched. The CDR3 has 17 residues. The germline gives CDR1 SQVTM, CDR2 ANQGSEA. CDR3 in amino acids: CSAEGETGRLQNTEAFF. The CDR3 DNA is TGCAGCGCCGAGGGAGAGACAGGGCGTTTGCAGAACACTGAAGCTTTCTTT.

This clonotype was detected only a few times. V gene TRBV6-2 or TRBV6-3 combines with J gene TRBJ2-2; TRBD2 agrees at 10 bases. Germline values: CDR1 MNHEY, CDR2 SVGEGT. The V and J ends lost 5 bases and 3 bases, in that order; junction bases with no gene match: 6. The CDR3 spans 16 residues. In DNA form, the CDR3 reads TGTGCCAGCAGTAGCCTAGCGGGAGAAGACACCGGGGAGCTGTTTTTT. Translated, it gives CASSSLAGEDTGELFF.

This clonotype was found many times. J is TRBJ2-7 and V is TRBV6-2 or TRBV6-3, with TRBD1 matching 7 bases. The V gene end was trimmed by 7 bases and the J gene end by 6 bases; junction bases not matched to a gene: 9. The germline gives CDR1 MNHEY, CDR2 SVGEGT. This CDR3 contains 13 residues. CDR3 protein: CASKEQGKTEQYF. CDR3 sequence (DNA): TGTGCCAGCAAAGAACAGGGGAAGACCGAGCAGTACTTC.

This clonotype was seen repeatedly, ten times or more. The rearrangement joins TRBV12-3 or TRBV12-4 to TRBJ2-1; TRBD2 might be the D (5 bases). The ends were cut back, 6 bases at V and 8 bases at J, with 11 bases in the middle. The CDR3 length is 12 residues. The CDR3 bases are TGTGCCAGCAGGGAGGTAATGGATGAGCAGTTCTTC. It codes for CASREVMDEQFF.

The CDR3 DNA reads as TGTGCCAGCACCCTAGGGGGGGGAGGCACTGAAGCTTTCTTT. This sequence encodes CASTLGGGGTEAFF. The rearrangement uses TRBV7-2 and TRBJ1-1; possible D gene TRBD1, 6 bases. The CDR3 is made up of 14 amino acids. Germline V gene lookup returns CDR1 SGHTA and CDR2 FQGNSA. V dropped 7 bases and J dropped 4 bases, with 16 bases sitting between them.

This clonotype was detected a few times. V gene TRBV19 combines with J gene TRBJ1-2, with 11 bases matching TRBD1. CDR1 and CDR2 from the germline V gene are LNHDA and SQIVND (reference sequence). This CDR3 contains 14 residues. J was trimmed by 9 bases and V by 7 bases; bases with no gene match: 10. The CDR3 DNA follows: TGTGCCAGTACCAGCACCGGGACAGGGGGGAGCTACACCTTC. Protein sequence: CASTSTGTGGSYTF.

This clonotype was detected only a few times. This chain links TRBV10-1 with TRBJ2-5; either TRBD1 or TRBD2 may supply D (5 bases each). Germline V gene data show CDR1 as WNHNN and CDR2 as SYGVQD (reference sequence). The CDR3 covers 15 residues. The V gene lost 6 bases and the J gene lost 1 base, with 15 bases spanning the gap. The CDR3 region is CASSEPGRLQETQYF. The CDR3 DNA is TGCGCCAGCAGCGAACCGGGACGGCTCCAAGAGACCCAGTACTTC.